These 31 T cell receptor beta chains were all obtained from the same sample, sequenced in a study of blood T cell repertoires in COVID-19. Only in-frame clones appear in the TCRdb table, and some are missing; sequencing was by immunoSEQ multiplex PCR. The sample carries around 300,000 clones, 85% recorded once. The sequenced material came from PBMCs or T cells enriched from blood (not recorded which). The receptors here all came from a woman in her 50s who had recovered from COVID-19.

The chain combines TRBV18 with TRBJ2-3; D ambiguous. CDR1 is KGHSH and CDR2 is LQKENI in the germline V gene. V lost 1 base and J 4 bases, leaving 9 bases between the germline ends. The CDR3 totals 14 residues. CDR3 protein: CASSPRGTADTQYF. In nucleotides, the CDR3 is TGTGCCAGCTCACCACGAGGCACCGCAGATACGCAGTATTTT.

The CDR3 reads CAWSLMTGSYGYTF. In DNA form, the CDR3 reads TGTGCCTGGAGTTTGATGACAGGGTCTTACGGCTACACCTTC. This chain uses TRBV30 with TRBJ1-2, with 7 positions matching TRBD1. Germline V gene lookup returns CDR1 GTSNPN and CDR2 SVGIG (reference sequence). The CDR3 is made up of 14 amino acids. Trimming cost V 2 bases and J 8 bases; bases outside gene matches: 11.

Only one count was recorded for this clone. This chain links TRBV5-5 with TRBJ2-5; TRBD1 agrees at 9 bases. Trimming took 5 bases from V and 4 from J; bases not matched to a gene: 3. The CDR3 has 13 residues. Germline V lookup: CDR1 SGHKS, CDR2 YYEKEE (reference sequence). The CDR3 DNA follows: TGTGCCAGCAGACGGGACAGGGCAGAGACCCAGTACTTC. Protein product: CASRRDRAETQYF.

The gene calls are TRBV10-2 and TRBJ2-7; 7 nucleotides agree with TRBD2. V was pared by 6 bases and J by 3 bases, with 8 bases of the junction left unmatched. The CDR3 covers 14 residues. The germline gives CDR1 WSHSY, CDR2 SAAADI. CDR3 nucleotides: TGCGCCAGCAGCGACTTAGCGGGCTACTACGAGCAGTACTTC. This translates into CASSDLAGYYEQYF.

The gene calls are TRBV4-3 and TRBJ2-2; D is unclear. CDR1 LGHNA and CDR2 YSLEER come from the germline V gene. The CDR3 is made up of 14 amino acids. V lost 3 bases, J lost 6 bases, and 11 bases lay in between. This CDR3 reads CASSQNTAPGELFF. The CDR3 nucleotides are TGCGCCAGCAGCCAGAACACCGCACCCGGGGAGCTGTTTTTT.

This chain links TRBV29-1 with TRBJ1-1, with D possibly TRBD1 on 6 matching bases. Trimming stripped 7 bases from V and 0 bases from J, with 12 bases between. This CDR3 is built from 13 residues. Germline CDR1 SQVTM, CDR2 ANQGSEA. The CDR3 nucleotides are TGCAGCGCTGGACAGCTTATGAACACTGAAGCTTTCTTT. Its translation: CSAGQLMNTEAFF.

V usage is TRBV27 and J usage is TRBJ2-7; 10 nucleotides match TRBD1. The CDR3 length is 15 residues. CDR1 is MNHEY and CDR2 is SMNVEV in the germline V gene (reference sequence). The V and J ends lost 2 bases and 2 bases, in that order; junction bases with no gene match: 3. The CDR3 DNA is TGTGCCAGCAGTTTAGCCGGGACAGGGGCCTACGAGCAGTACTTC. Translated, it gives CASSLAGTGAYEQYF.

This clone has just one count. The chain couples TRBV27 to TRBJ2-7, with 12 bases identical to TRBD2. The CDR3 contains 16 residues. Germline trimming cut 7 bases from V and 3 bases from J; bases unmatched to any gene: 10. Germline lookup yields CDR1 MNHEY and CDR2 SMNVEV (reference sequence). The CDR3 nucleotides are TGTGCCAGCACCACACGACTAGCGGGAGTTTTCTACGAGCAGTACTTC. This encodes CASTTRLAGVFYEQYF.

V is TRBV19 and J is TRBJ2-2, with unresolved D. CDR3 size: 11 residues. Germline CDR1 LNHDA, CDR2 SQIVND (reference sequence). V lost 10 bases and J 3 bases, leaving 6 bases between the germline ends. The CDR3 loop reads CATTDTGELFF. The CDR3 DNA reads as TGTGCCACCACGGACACCGGGGAGCTGTTTTTT.

The chain joins TRBV28 to TRBJ1-2, with 8 bases lining up with TRBD1. Per the germline V gene, CDR1 is MDHEN and CDR2 is SYDVKM. V dropped 8 bases and J dropped 0; count of bases not matched to a gene: 5. The CDR3 is 14 amino acids. The CDR3 reads CASRATGANYGYTF. As DNA, the CDR3 is TGTGCCAGCCGTGCGACAGGGGCTAACTATGGCTACACCTTC.

The V and J genes are TRBV7-8 and TRBJ2-2; the D gene is possibly TRBD2 (5 bases). The CDR3 runs to 15 residues. The V gene's germline CDR1 is SGHVS and CDR2 FQNEAQ. V lost 5 bases and J lost 2, with 12 bases in between. The CDR3 sequence: CASSLWTGNTGELFF. CDR3 coding DNA: TGTGCCAGCAGCCTGTGGACGGGAAACACCGGGGAGCTGTTTTTT.

This rearrangement joins TRBV10-3 to TRBJ1-4, with TRBD1 matching 8 bases. V trimming: 6 bases; J trimming: 4 bases; junction bases outside the gene matches: 1. The length of the CDR3 is 13 residues. Germline V gives CDR1 ENHRY, CDR2 SYGVKD. CDR3 sequence: CAIRGQVNEKLFF. The CDR3 region has the DNA TGTGCCATCAGGGGACAGGTTAATGAAAAACTGTTTTTT.

This sequence joins TRBV6-5 and TRBJ2-1; a weak D match, TRBD1 (8 bases). This CDR3 region has 15 residues. Germline CDR1 MNHEY, CDR2 SVGAGI. V was pared by 6 bases and J by 4 bases, with 16 bases between. CDR3 nucleotide sequence: TGTGCCAGCAGCAACACAGGGGGAGGGTACAATGAGCAGTTCTTC. Translating it yields CASSNTGGGYNEQFF.

The chain combines TRBV7-3 with TRBJ2-3; 8 bases are a match to TRBD2. J was trimmed by 5 bases and V by 6 bases; bases with no gene match: 22. The CDR3 has 19 residues. The germline gives CDR1 SGHTA, CDR2 FQGTGA. CDR3 DNA sequence: TGTGCCAGCAGTTCTTTTCCTCTCGGTCTAGCGGGCGAGGGAGATACGCAGTATTTT. Encoded protein: CASSSFPLGLAGEGDTQYF.

The J gene is TRBJ2-3, the V gene TRBV5-1, with 9 bases fitting TRBD2. This CDR3 has 17 amino acids. Per germline, CDR1 SGHRS and CDR2 YFSETQ. The J segment lost 6 bases and the V segment lost 0 bases, leaving 11 bases of the junction unmatched. CDR3: CASSLGGIAGARDTQYF. DNA of the CDR3: TGCGCCAGCAGCTTGGGCGGTATAGCGGGAGCGAGGGATACGCAGTATTTT. Variable domain in full (rest from reference TRBV5-1 and TRBJ2-3): KAGVTQTPRYLIKTRGQQVTLSCSPISGHRSVSWYQQTPGQGLQFLFEYFSETQRNKGNFPGRFSGRQFSNSRSEMNVSTLELGDSALYLCASSLGGIAGARDTQYFGPGTRLTVL.

The chain employs TRBV9 and TRBJ1-3, with 7 bases matching TRBD1. Looked up from germline, CDR1 is SGDLS and CDR2 is YYNGEE. The V gene end was trimmed by 0 bases and the J gene end by 2 bases; junction bases not matched to a gene: 2. The CDR3 contains 15 residues. The CDR3 spells CASSVGQGAGNTIYF. In nucleotides, the CDR3 is TGTGCCAGCAGCGTAGGACAGGGCGCTGGAAACACCATATATTTT.

As DNA, the CDR3 is TGCGCCAGCAGCTTGGGGCACAGGGAAGACTATGGCTACACCTTC. Translating it yields CASSLGHREDYGYTF. The chain has TRBV5-1 and TRBJ1-2; D perhaps matches TRBD1 (6 bases). This CDR3 region has 15 residues. The V gene lost 0 bases and the J gene lost 3 bases, with 12 bases spanning the gap. Germline CDR1 and CDR2: SGHRS and YFSETQ. Full variable domain (missing parts from reference TRBV5-1 and TRBJ1-2): KAGVTQTPRYLIKTRGQQVTLSCSPISGHRSVSWYQQTPGQGLQFLFEYFSETQRNKGNFPGRFSGRQFSNSRSEMNVSTLELGDSALYLCASSLGHREDYGYTFGSGTRLTVV.

This clone has a handful of counts. The chain uses TRBV5-1 and TRBJ1-2; TRBD1 is a possible D gene (5 bases). The CDR3 spans 13 residues. Germline-derived CDR1 and CDR2 are SGHRS and YFSETQ. V lost 2 bases and J 3 bases, leaving 8 bases between the germline ends. CDR3 bases: TGCGCCAGCAGCTTTGACAGCGACTATGGCTACACCTTC. Translated, it gives CASSFDSDYGYTF.

A remark on this clone: Other DNA sequences within the sample encode an identical CDR3. This chain links TRBV18 with TRBJ1-1; 8 bases line up with TRBD1. The CDR3 is 14 amino acids. Germline CDR1 and CDR2: KGHSH and LQKENI. The trim removed 6 bases at V and 1 base at J, leaving 4 bases unmatched. CDR3 nucleotide sequence: TGTGCCAGCTCCCTCGGACAGGGGAACACTGAAGCTTTCTTT. Translating gives CASSLGQGNTEAFF.

The rearrangement joins TRBV7-9 to TRBJ2-3; 8 nucleotides align to TRBD2. V lost 1 base and J lost 2; bases outside the gene matches: 5. The germline CDR1 and CDR2 sequences are SEHNR and FQNEAQ (reference sequence). This CDR3 has 16 residues. CDR3 DNA sequence: TGTGCCAGCAGCTTAGGTCTAGCGGGCCTCACAGATACGCAGTATTTT. Translated: CASSLGLAGLTDTQYF.

V gene TRBV27 combines with J gene TRBJ1-6; the match to TRBD1 covers 9 bases. V was pared by 5 bases and J by 7 bases, with 12 bases of the junction left unmatched. Germline CDR1 reads MNHEY; CDR2 reads SMNVEV (reference sequence). CDR3 length: 17 residues. The CDR3 region is CASSRFHPGQGNSPLHF. CDR3 DNA: TGTGCCAGCAGTCGTTTCCATCCGGGACAGGGAAATTCACCCCTCCACTTT.

The V call is TRBV7-2, the J call TRBJ2-5; D gene uncertain. The CDR3 totals 14 residues. Germline V lookup: CDR1 SGHTA, CDR2 FQGNSA. V gave up 3 bases and J gave up 5 bases, with 13 bases separating them. For the CDR3, the DNA is TGTGCCAGCAGCTTGGCGAGGTCCTCGGAGACCCAGTACTTC. Residues: CASSLARSSETQYF.

The chain is built from TRBV30 and TRBJ2-1, with 8 bases identical to TRBD2. Germline CDR1 is GTSNPN and CDR2 is SVGIG (reference sequence). CDR3 length: 13 residues. V shed 0 bases and J 9 bases; nucleotides not matched to a gene: 4. In DNA form, the CDR3 reads TGTGCCTGGAGTGTAGCCCTAGCGGGTGAGCAGTTCTTC. Encoded protein: CAWSVALAGEQFF.

The chain carries TRBV5-4 and TRBJ1-1, with a possible D match to TRBD1 (5 bases). CDR1 SGHNT and CDR2 YYREEE come from the germline V gene (reference sequence). The CDR3 length is 15 residues. V gave up 0 bases and J gave up 2 bases, with 11 bases separating them. The DNA of the CDR3 is TGTGCCAGCAGCTTGGGTAGGGACTTAAACACTGAAGCTTTCTTT. Amino acids: CASSLGRDLNTEAFF.

The J gene is TRBJ1-5, the V gene TRBV27; no reliable D call. V shed 5 bases and J shed 3 bases, with 5 bases lying between them. Germline-derived CDR1 and CDR2 are MNHEY and SMNVEV (reference sequence). The CDR3 length is 12 residues. The CDR3 loop is CASSPYNQPQHF. DNA for the CDR3: TGTGCCAGCAGTCCGTACAATCAGCCCCAGCATTTT.

The chain links TRBV4-2 to TRBJ2-1; TRBD2 agrees at 8 bases. Unmatched junction bases numbered 10, after V lost 4 bases and J lost 5 bases. The CDR3 loop spans 16 amino acids. CDR1 is LGHNA and CDR2 is YNFKEQ in the germline V gene. This chain's CDR3 is CASSPLVVRGDNEQFF. The CDR3 nucleotides read TGTGCCAGCAGCCCATTGGTCGTGCGGGGGGACAATGAGCAGTTCTTC.

The gene calls are TRBV5-1 and TRBJ2-7; tentative D call: TRBD2 (6 bases). Trimming took off 0 bases at V and 0 bases at J, with 10 bases between the two ends. Germline CDR1 and CDR2: SGHRS and YFSETQ. The CDR3 has 15 residues. DNA for the CDR3: TGCGCCAGCAGCTTGGGGGACTGGAGCTCCTACGAGCAGTACTTC. Amino acid sequence: CASSLGDWSSYEQYF.

This sequence joins TRBV16 and TRBJ2-7; 8 bases are a match to TRBD1. CDR1 is KGHSY, CDR2 FQNENV, per germline. This CDR3 spans 15 amino acids. Germline trimming cut 4 bases from V and 3 bases from J; bases unmatched to any gene: 8. CDR3 sequence reads: CASSPRLDRDYEQYF. CDR3 nucleotide sequence: TGTGCCAGCAGCCCTCGCCTGGACAGGGACTACGAGCAGTACTTC.

The rearrangement links TRBV10-3 to TRBJ2-7, with 11 nucleotides matching TRBD2. Germline V lookup: CDR1 ENHRY, CDR2 SYGVKD. After removal of 6 bases from V and 0 bases from J, the junction contained 4 bases not matched to a gene. This CDR3 is built from 15 residues. CDR3 sequence: CAIRPTSGVSYEQYF. Written as DNA, the CDR3 is TGTGCCATCAGGCCGACTAGCGGGGTCTCCTACGAGCAGTACTTC.

V is TRBV30 and J is TRBJ1-1; 9 nucleotides match TRBD1. The CDR3 covers 13 residues. Germline CDR1 GTSNPN, CDR2 SVGIG (reference sequence). The junction had 2 bases not matched to a gene; V was cut back by 3 bases and J by 3 bases. CDR3 residues: CAWRGQGYTEAFF. CDR3 DNA sequence: TGTGCCTGGAGGGGACAGGGCTACACTGAAGCTTTCTTT.

The chain carries TRBV7-6 and TRBJ1-5; a weak D match, TRBD1 (5 bases). The CDR3 is made up of 16 amino acids. Germline CDR1 reads SGHVS; CDR2 reads FNYEAQ. The V gene lost 1 base and the J gene lost 7 bases, with 17 bases spanning the gap. As DNA, the CDR3 is TGTGCCAGCAGCTTAGGACCCGTTGGGGCAAAGCAGCCCCAGCATTTT. Translated, it gives CASSLGPVGAKQPQHF.